The T cell receptor (beta chain) described here comes from a study of T cells in tuberculosis. Points from the study as a whole: GEM motif frequencies gave about 70% accuracy; the GMM repertoire gave 80% to 90%. Smaller alpha distances in active tuberculosis partly reflected shorter CDR3-alpha lengths.

Only in-frame clones appear in the TCRdb table, and some are missing; sequencing was by immunoSEQ multiplex PCR. The sample has some 31,000 clones; about 91% are singletons. V was clipped by 1 base and J by 2 bases, with 18 bases between them. The germline V gene encodes CDR1 SGDLS and CDR2 YYNGEE. The CDR3 consists of 18 residues. Concerning this clone itself: No antigen is known for it.

As to time point: new active TB diagnosis, blood taken before or within 7 days of starting treatment. The clonotype was recovered from an adult with tuberculosis. This specimen was PBMCs, taken at tuberculosis diagnosis. This rearrangement joins TRBV9 to TRBJ1-4, with D unclear. The CDR3: CASSVRPGSGFTNEKLFF. The CDR3, as DNA: TGTGCCAGCAGCGTACGTCCCGGCTCGGGGTTTACTAATGAAAAACTGTTTTTT.